This is a list of T cell receptor beta chains from one sample in a study of blood T cell repertoires in COVID-19. Produced via immunoSEQ multiplex PCR; TCRdb's table is partial and in-frame only. The sample lists 150,000 to 200,000 clones; approximately 84% were seen once. Sequenced: peripheral blood. These receptors were taken from a human donor with acute or convalescent COVID-19. The donor label of this sample is uncertain. The CDR3 runs from the conserved cysteine through the conserved F or W. The D gene is left open where the match is weak. Not all rows give a size; the values are once, few, many and, for expanded clones, a class.

-	TRBJ2-3	TRBD2	TRBV7-9	CASSLAGAADTQYF	TGTGCCAGCAGCTTGGCGGGAGCGGCAGATACGCAGTATTTT
-	TRBJ2-3	TRBD2	TRBV10-1	CASSELLAGGLDTQYF	TGCGCCAGCAGTGAGCTCCTAGCGGGAGGATTGGATACGCAGTATTTT
-	TRBJ1-2	-	TRBV2	CASSGGSYGYTF	TGTGCCAGCAGTGGGGGCAGCTATGGCTACACCTTC
-	TRBJ2-1	-	TRBV7-3	CASSKGGSSYNEQFF	TGTGCCAGCAGCAAGGGGGGGAGCTCCTACAATGAGCAGTTCTTC
-	TRBJ2-1	-	TRBV29-1	CSVTGPYNEQFF	TGCAGCGTGACAGGACCCTACAATGAGCAGTTCTTC
few	TRBJ2-7	-	TRBV6-6	CASRISATAGEQYF	TGTGCCAGCAGGATTTCCGCCACCGCGGGAGAGCAGTACTTC
-	TRBJ1-5	-	TRBV19	CASSIVPGQPQHF	TGTGCCAGTAGTATAGTCCCGGGACAGCCCCAGCATTTT
-	TRBJ1-4	-	TRBV2	CASTGGGPHWEKLFF	TGTGCCAGCACTGGCGGGGGCCCTCATTGGGAAAAACTGTTTTTT
-	TRBJ1-1	TRBD1	TRBV12-5	CASGLTRDRGNTEAFF	TGTGCTAGTGGTTTGACCCGGGACAGGGGGAACACTGAAGCTTTCTTT
-	TRBJ1-1	-	TRBV3-1/TRBV3-2	CASSQGQGNTEAFF	TGTGCCAGCAGCCAAGGGCAGGGTAACACTGAAGCTTTCTTT
once	TRBJ2-6	TRBD1	TRBV7-9	CASSFEGWDRGTGANVLTF	TGTGCCAGCAGCTTTGAGGGGTGGGACAGGGGTACTGGGGCCAACGTCCTGACTTTC
-	TRBJ1-1	-	TRBV12-3/TRBV12-4	CASSFRVNTEAFF	TGTGCCAGCAGTTTCAGGGTGAACACTGAAGCTTTCTTT
-	TRBJ2-3	-	TRBV10-1	CASSEWRDTDTQYF	TGCGCCAGCAGTGAATGGCGGGACACAGATACGCAGTATTTT